The T cell receptor beta chain under discussion was sequenced for a study of control samples from healthy donors and cancer patients. The V end was cut by 6 bases, the J end by 5 bases, with 8 bases between. This CDR3 is built from 11 residues. Germline-derived CDR1 and CDR2 are MDHEN and SYDVKM. Here immunoSEQ multiplex PCR was the method, and the copy in TCRdb shows in-frame clones only, minus some. The data show more than 100,000 clones, approximately 89% seen once. The TCR originated in a woman aged 18-29 years in good health. The chain couples TRBV28 to TRBJ2-7; D ambiguous. The sequenced sample consisted of blood. CDR3 bases: TGTGCCAGCAGCCCTAGGGACGAGCAGTACTTC. Encoded protein: CASSPRDEQYF.